This entry concerns a single T cell receptor (beta chain). This sample is drawn from a study of blood T cell repertoires in COVID-19. In the study overall: The analysed material was cDNA or gDNA that came from T cells, B-cell-depleted T cells, or PBMCs.

Between the trimmed V and J ends, which lost 3 bases and 2 bases, there was a span of 17 bases. Germline V CDR1 and CDR2: SGHRS, YFSETQ. The CDR3 length is 16 residues. Enrollees, about 18 to 89 years old, lived in 25 or so US areas. Clinical histories supplied by participants themselves formed the basis of cohort assignment. In the authors' methods: Estimation of nucleated cell counts was performed using reference gene primer amplification. Generated by immunoSEQ multiplex PCR, the TCRdb table keeps only in-frame clones and is missing some. That table supplies the V and J calls and clone size; D and trimming were determined from the DNA. The sample has about 400,000 clones; 88% are singletons.

This TCR derives from a woman aged 35 to 49 with acute COVID-19. Sequenced material: PBMCs or T cells enriched from blood (not recorded which). The chain employs TRBV5-1 and TRBJ1-2, with D perhaps TRBD1 (6 bases). Here the CDR3 reads CASSWVSGRGNYGYTF. DNA for the CDR3: TGCGCCAGCAGCTGGGTGTCGGGCAGGGGAAACTATGGCTACACCTTC.